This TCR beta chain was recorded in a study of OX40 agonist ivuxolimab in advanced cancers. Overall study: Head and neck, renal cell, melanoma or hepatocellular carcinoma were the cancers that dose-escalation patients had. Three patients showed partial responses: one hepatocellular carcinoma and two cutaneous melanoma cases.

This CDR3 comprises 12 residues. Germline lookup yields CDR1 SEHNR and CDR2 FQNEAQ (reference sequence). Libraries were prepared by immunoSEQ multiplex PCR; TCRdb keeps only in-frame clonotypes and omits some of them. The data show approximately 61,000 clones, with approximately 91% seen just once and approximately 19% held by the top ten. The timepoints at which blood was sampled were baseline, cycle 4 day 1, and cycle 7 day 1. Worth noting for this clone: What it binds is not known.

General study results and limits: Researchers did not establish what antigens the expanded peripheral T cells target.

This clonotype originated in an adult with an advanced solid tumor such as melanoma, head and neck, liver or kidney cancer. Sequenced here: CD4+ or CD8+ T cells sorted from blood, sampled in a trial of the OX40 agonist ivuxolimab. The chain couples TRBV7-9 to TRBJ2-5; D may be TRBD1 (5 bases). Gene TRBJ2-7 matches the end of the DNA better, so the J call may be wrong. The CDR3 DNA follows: TGTGCCAGCACCCAGACAGATTACGAGCAGTACTTC. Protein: CASTQTDYEQYF.